The next 22 T cell receptor beta chains were all read from a single sample in a study of T cell clones after liver transplantation. TCRdb's table, derived via immunoSEQ multiplex PCR, lists solely in-frame clones and lacks some. The data show 12,000 to 15,000 clones, approximately 82% seen once. Here the sequenced sample was CD8+ T cells from blood, taken approximately 43 months after liver transplant. Source of these receptors: a human patient who received a liver transplant. Among the T cells, some may be from the graft donor.

This chain links TRBV7-9 with TRBJ2-1; 11 nucleotides align to TRBD1. The CDR3 has 14 amino acids. Per the germline V gene, CDR1 is SEHNR and CDR2 is FQNEAQ (reference sequence). V shed 5 bases and J 6 bases; nucleotides not matched to a gene: 3. CDR3 in amino acids: CASSQGTGGNEQFF. The CDR3 coding sequence is TGTGCCAGCAGCCAAGGGACAGGGGGCAATGAGCAGTTCTTC.

This chain links TRBV6-1 with TRBJ2-5; TRBD2 agrees at 13 bases. The CDR3 has 15 amino acids. Germline V lookup: CDR1 MNHNS, CDR2 SASEGT. Losses at the gene ends were 2 bases for V and 5 bases for J; bases not matched to a gene: 2. Here the CDR3 reads CASSETSGGAETQYF. CDR3 nucleotides: TGTGCCAGCAGTGAAACTAGCGGGGGGGCGGAGACCCAGTACTTC.

This chain's CDR3 is CSVEVGESYEQYF. The CDR3 DNA reads as TGCAGCGTTGAAGTTGGGGAGAGTTACGAGCAGTACTTC. The chain recombines TRBV29-1 with TRBJ2-7, with D possibly being TRBD2 (5 bases). The CDR3 runs 13 residues. Germline CDR1 is SQVTM and CDR2 is ANQGSEA. Trimming pared 1 base from V and 4 bases from J, leaving 11 bases between.

This clone was counted once. V and J are TRBV7-6 and TRBJ2-7; D gene unclear. CDR1 is SGHVS and CDR2 is FNYEAQ in the germline V gene. CDR3 size: 13 residues. Trimming cost V 1 base and J 3 bases, with 7 bases left between them. CDR3 loop: CASSLESFYEQYF. CDR3 sequence (DNA): TGTGCCAGCAGCTTAGAGAGCTTCTACGAGCAGTACTTC.

The CDR3, as DNA: TGCGCCAGCAGCCACCTGGACAGTGGGAGCTCCTACGAGCAGTACTTC. Translation gives CASSHLDSGSSYEQYF. The J gene is TRBJ2-7, the V gene TRBV4-1, with D perhaps matching TRBD1 (6 bases). CDR1 is MGHRA, CDR2 YSYEKL, per germline. V lost 3 bases to trimming and J lost 0 bases, with 15 bases between them. The CDR3 contains 16 residues.

The chain links TRBV5-1 to TRBJ2-5; possible D gene TRBD1, 6 bases. Germline CDR1 and CDR2: SGHRS and YFSETQ. The CDR3 spans 15 residues. V was pared by 3 bases and J by 2 bases, with 14 bases between. As DNA, the CDR3 is TGCGCCAGCAGCTCGGGACACCCGTGGCAAGAGACCCAGTACTTC. Residues: CASSSGHPWQETQYF.

J is TRBJ1-1 and V is TRBV18; D remains unclear. The V end was cut by 1 base, the J end by 4 bases, with 13 bases between. This CDR3 comprises 15 residues. Germline assignment: CDR1 KGHSH and CDR2 LQKENI. The chain's CDR3 is CASSPRKLEGTEAFF. The CDR3 DNA follows: TGTGCCAGCTCACCACGGAAACTAGAGGGCACTGAAGCTTTCTTT.

J is TRBJ2-7 and V is TRBV4-1; 7 bases match TRBD1. This CDR3 contains 15 residues. The ends lost 0 bases at V and 9 bases at J; junction bases unmatched: 11. Germline V gene lookup returns CDR1 MGHRA and CDR2 YSYEKL. The DNA for the CDR3 is TGCGCCAGCAGCCAAGATACTGGACAGGATACGGGGCAGTACTTC. Its protein is CASSQDTGQDTGQYF.

This sequence joins TRBV11-2 and TRBJ2-7; D is undetermined. This CDR3 contains 13 residues. Germline CDR1 reads SGHAT; CDR2 reads FQNNGV. V was pared by 1 base and J by 4 bases, with 8 bases between. In nucleotides, the CDR3 is TGTGCCAGCAGCTTAGCTCGGGTGTACGAGCAGTACTTC. Translation gives CASSLARVYEQYF.

The CDR3 nucleotides read TGTGCCAGCAGTGACAGACCGAACACTGAAGCTTTCTTT. As protein: CASSDRPNTEAFF. The J gene is TRBJ1-1, the V gene TRBV6-5; D might be TRBD1 (5 bases). V lost 5 bases and J 1 base, leaving 8 bases between the germline ends. The CDR3 has 13 amino acids. CDR1 MNHEY and CDR2 SVGAGI come from the germline V gene.

The chain uses TRBV27 and TRBJ2-1; D not resolved. The germline CDR1 and CDR2 sequences are MNHEY and SMNVEV (reference sequence). Trimming took off 2 bases at V and 0 bases at J, with 8 bases between the two ends. CDR3 size: 15 residues. CDR3 protein: CASSLGLSSYNEQFF. In DNA, the CDR3 is TGTGCCAGCAGTTTAGGGCTGAGCTCCTACAATGAGCAGTTCTTC.

This chain uses TRBV6-5 with TRBJ2-2; D might be TRBD1 (5 bases). V shed 0 bases and J shed 4 bases, with 9 bases lying between them. The CDR3 loop spans 15 amino acids. Germline V gives CDR1 MNHEY, CDR2 SVGAGI. This chain's CDR3 is CASSYSSGFTGELFF. The CDR3 DNA reads TGTGCCAGCAGTTACTCATCAGGGTTCACCGGGGAGCTGTTTTTT.

J is TRBJ2-7 and V is TRBV5-3; the match to TRBD2 covers 7 bases. TRBV5-3 is noted as an ORF with a role that remains uncertain. The V segment lost 4 bases and the J segment 2 bases; nucleotides outside the gene matches: 9. CDR3 length equals 15 residues. CDR3 in DNA: TGTGCCAGAAGCGGGAGGGACCGATCAACCTACGAGCAGTACTTC. Translated, it gives CARSGRDRSTYEQYF.

V and J are TRBV12-5 and TRBJ1-3; D is uncertain. The CDR3 spans 16 residues. Germline V gene sequence: CDR1 LGHNT, CDR2 FRNRAP. With 0 bases removed from V and 0 bases from J, the gap between germline ends came to 9 bases. The CDR3, as DNA: TGTGCTAGTGGTTTGGTGGGGTTGAGCTCTGGAAACACCATATATTTT. Its protein is CASGLVGLSSGNTIYF.

The CDR3 DNA reads as TGCGCCAGCAGGGGACCCAGAAACTATGGCTACACCTTC. Translation gives CASRGPRNYGYTF. V gene TRBV4-1 combines with J gene TRBJ1-2; tentatively, D is TRBD1 (5 bases). The CDR3 spans 13 residues. Trimming cost V 6 bases and J 2 bases, with 10 bases left between them. Germline V gene data show CDR1 as MGHRA and CDR2 as YSYEKL.

This clone appeared a single time. This chain connects TRBV27 to TRBJ1-5; 8 bases are shared with TRBD1. The junction had 10 bases not matched to a gene; V was cut back by 5 bases and J by 4 bases. The CDR3 extends over 16 amino acids. Germline CDR1 reads MNHEY; CDR2 reads SMNVEV (reference sequence). CDR3 coding DNA: TGTGCCAGCAGTCCTACAGGGGGAAGCATAAATCAGCCCCAGCATTTT. It encodes CASSPTGGSINQPQHF.

This chain connects TRBV27 to TRBJ2-7, with a possible D match to TRBD2 (6 bases). This CDR3 is 19 amino acids long. V was shortened by 8 bases and J by 1 base, with 30 bases between the two germline ends. Germline V gene data show CDR1 as MNHEY and CDR2 as SMNVEV (reference sequence). The CDR3 nucleotides are TGTGCCAGCGGTCACCCCGATGGCGGGACCCATATACAGTCCTACGAGCAGTACTTC. Its protein is CASGHPDGGTHIQSYEQYF.

This clone is medium-sized (0.01 to 0.1%) within its sample. This sequence joins TRBV10-1 and TRBJ1-2, with D possibly being TRBD1 (6 bases). The V and J ends lost 8 bases and 1 base respectively, with 14 bases between them. This CDR3 has 14 amino acids. Germline assignment: CDR1 WNHNN and CDR2 SYGVQD (reference sequence). The CDR3 region has the DNA TGCGCCAGCTATCTGAAGACAGGTAACTATGGCTACACCTTC. It is translated as CASYLKTGNYGYTF.

The chain combines TRBV6-1 with TRBJ2-3, with D perhaps matching TRBD1 (8 bases). Germline CDR1 is MNHNS and CDR2 is SASEGT. There are 16 residues in the CDR3. Between the trimmed V and J ends, which lost 4 bases and 3 bases, there was a span of 17 bases. CDR3 nucleotide sequence: TGTGCCAGCAGTGCACCCTACAGGGGGGGAACAGATACGCAGTATTTT. This sequence encodes CASSAPYRGGTDTQYF.

The chain has TRBV27 and TRBJ2-2; D remains unclear. This CDR3 is 12 amino acids long. V lost 6 bases, J lost 6 bases, and 8 bases lay in between. CDR1 and CDR2 (germline): MNHEY, SMNVEV (reference sequence). CDR3 sequence reads: CASSYGSGELFF. CDR3 nucleotides: TGTGCCAGCAGCTATGGGTCCGGGGAGCTGTTTTTT.

The V call is TRBV5-4, the J call TRBJ2-5; D remains ambiguous. CDR1 is SGHNT, CDR2 YYREEE, per germline (reference sequence). The CDR3 loop spans 13 amino acids. V shed 4 bases and J shed 2 bases, with 9 bases lying between them. CDR3 sequence (DNA): TGTGCCAGCAGCGTCGTAGCTCAAGAGACCCAGTACTTC. Translating it yields CASSVVAQETQYF.

The chain is built from TRBV4-3 and TRBJ1-2; the D gene is possibly TRBD1 (5 bases). Trimming left V 0 bases short and J 6 bases short, with 11 bases between. Germline values: CDR1 LGHNA, CDR2 YSLEER. The CDR3 extends over 14 amino acids. The CDR3 loop is CASSQEATVDGYTF. The CDR3 bases are TGCGCCAGCAGCCAAGAGGCGACAGTGGATGGCTACACCTTC.